A single sample gave rise to the 32 T cell receptor beta chains below, sequenced in a study of identical twins listed by TCRdb under 2016. The library was made by 5' RACE. The sequencer listed for this sample is Illumina HiSeq 2000. Clones were called with MiXCR by TCRdb after fastp trimmed the public reads at Q25, and only in-frame beta chains were retained. CDR3 protein sequences are deduplicated, and each keeps its most common genes and DNA. Counted in this sample were 200,000 or so distinct CDR3 sequences; around a sixth of them appeared once. About 38% of the sample comes from the top ten. Separately, the same data were catalogued under a study of T cells expressing NK-cell markers.

The sequenced sample consisted of CD8+ T cells sorted from blood. The receptors were gathered from a woman between 18 and 30 years old in good health.

This clonotype occurred a few times. V is TRBV11-2 and J is TRBJ2-4, with 7 bases lining up with TRBD2. The germline gives CDR1 SGHAT, CDR2 FQNNGV. The CDR3 covers 13 residues. J was trimmed by 9 bases and V by 0 bases; bases with no gene match: 2. The CDR3 DNA reads TGTGCCAGCAGCTTAGATTGGGAGGGCATTCAGTACTTC. Residues: CASSLDWEGIQYF.

The sample holds many counts of this clonotype. CDR3 nucleotides: TGTGCCAGCAGTTTTTTGGGGGGCTACTATGGCTACACCTTC. It yields the protein CASSFLGGYYGYTF. This chain links TRBV27 with TRBJ1-2, with a tentative D call TRBD1 (6 bases). The V end lost 3 bases, the J end lost 3 bases, and 11 bases lay between the germline ends. The CDR3 runs 14 residues. Germline V gives CDR1 MNHEY, CDR2 SMNVEV (reference sequence).

V usage is TRBV6-2 or TRBV6-3 and J usage is TRBJ2-5; no definite D call. Germline loops: CDR1 MNHEY, CDR2 SVGEGT. The CDR3 has 12 residues. Trimming shortened V by 6 bases and J by 5 bases, and 10 bases separated the two germline ends. CDR3 DNA: TGTGCCAGCAGCAGAGATTTTGAGACCCAGTACTTC. Amino acids: CASSRDFETQYF.

A few counts support this clonotype. J is TRBJ1-1 and V is TRBV19; the D is unclear. Germline values: CDR1 LNHDA, CDR2 SQIVND (reference sequence). Trimming left V 6 bases short and J 1 base short, with 9 bases between. There are 13 residues in the CDR3. The CDR3 nucleotides read TGTGCCAGTAGGAGGACGGCGAACACTGAAGCTTTCTTT. Protein product: CASRRTANTEAFF. The full variable domain, with the rest looked up from reference TRBV19 and TRBJ1-1, is DGGITQSPKYLFRKEGQNVTLSCEQNLNHDAMYWYRQDPGQGLRLIYYSQIVNDFQKGDIAEGYSVSREKKESFPLTVTSAQKNPTAFYLCASRRTANTEAFFGQGTRLTVV.

This chain joins TRBV9 and TRBJ2-7; 9 positions match TRBD1. V lost 3 bases to trimming and J lost 2 bases; unmatched junction nucleotides: 9. The CDR3 runs to 16 residues. From germline, CDR1 is SGDLS and CDR2 YYNGEE. The CDR3 DNA is TGTGCCAGCAGCGGGAGTCCCGGGACAGGGACCTACGAGCAGTACTTC. Its protein product is CASSGSPGTGTYEQYF.

This clonotype came up once. The V and J genes are TRBV7-9 and TRBJ2-7; 7 bases agree with TRBD1. Germline V gives CDR1 SEHNR, CDR2 FQNEAQ (reference sequence). The ends lost 1 base at V and 1 base at J; junction bases unmatched: 10. There are 17 residues in the CDR3. The CDR3 nucleotides are TGTGCCAGCAGCTTAGATGGCCAGGGGGAGAGGTCCTACGAGCAGTACTTC. As protein: CASSLDGQGERSYEQYF.

This clonotype has a handful of counts. The V and J genes are TRBV27 and TRBJ1-2; D not certain. This CDR3 contains 13 residues. CDR1 and CDR2 (germline): MNHEY, SMNVEV (reference sequence). V was clipped by 10 bases and J by 8 bases, with 20 bases between them. CDR3 sequence reads: CATSRQVTEGYTF. CDR3 coding DNA: TGTGCCACCTCTAGGCAGGTGACGGAGGGCTACACCTTC.

The V gene is TRBV12-5, the J gene TRBJ2-2; D ambiguous. The V end lost 3 bases, the J end lost 1 base, and 9 bases lay between the germline ends. This CDR3 is 15 amino acids long. Per germline, CDR1 LGHNT and CDR2 FRNRAP. CDR3 residues: CASGFMSGNTGELFF. DNA of the CDR3: TGTGCTAGTGGTTTTATGTCGGGGAACACCGGGGAGCTGTTTTTT.

This chain connects TRBV20-1 to TRBJ2-3, with TRBD2 matching 11 bases. Germline CDR1 reads DFQATT; CDR2 reads SNEGSKA (reference sequence). V was pared by 3 bases and J by 5 bases, with 4 bases of the junction left unmatched. The CDR3 is 14 residues long. CDR3 loop: CSARTSGKIDTQYF. The DNA of the CDR3 is TGCAGTGCTAGGACTAGCGGGAAAATAGATACGCAGTATTTT.

This clonotype was recorded a few times. The chain joins TRBV5-1 to TRBJ2-7; D tentatively fits TRBD1 or TRBD2 (5 bases each). Trimming stripped 2 bases from V and 0 bases from J, with 18 bases between. Germline V gene lookup returns CDR1 SGHRS and CDR2 YFSETQ. This CDR3 region has 17 residues. The CDR3 bases are TGCGCCAGCAGCTTCTATGCCGGGACCGTCCTCTCCTACGAGCAGTACTTC. Its translation is CASSFYAGTVLSYEQYF.

This clonotype was counted between two and nine times. Written as DNA, the CDR3 is TGTGCCATCAGTGAGCTCGGGACGGCCAAGGGGGCCAACGTCCTGACTTTC. Translation: CAISELGTAKGANVLTF. This chain links TRBV10-3 with TRBJ2-6, with D perhaps being TRBD1 or TRBD2 (5 bases each). Germline loops: CDR1 ENHRY, CDR2 SYGVKD. The CDR3 totals 17 residues. The V gene lost 2 bases and the J gene lost 4 bases, with 15 bases spanning the gap.

This clonotype has more than one count but fewer than ten. The chain joins TRBV4-3 to TRBJ2-1, with 10 bases identical to TRBD2. The junction had 6 bases not matched to a gene; V was cut back by 3 bases and J by 4 bases. This CDR3 spans 16 amino acids. Germline V lookup: CDR1 LGHNA, CDR2 YSLEER. The CDR3 DNA is TGCGCCAGCAGCCAGGCCGGGACTAGCGTTTACAATGAGCAGTTCTTC. This sequence encodes CASSQAGTSVYNEQFF.

The chain joins TRBV9 to TRBJ2-2; the D is unclear. Trimming took off 8 bases at V and 4 bases at J, with 6 bases between the two ends. CDR1 SGDLS and CDR2 YYNGEE come from the germline V gene. The length of the CDR3 is 11 residues. CDR3 protein: CASTSTGELFF. The CDR3 DNA reads TGTGCCAGTACGTCCACCGGGGAGCTGTTTTTT.

This clonotype was recorded a few times. This chain uses TRBV12-3 or TRBV12-4 with TRBJ2-7; TRBD1 aligns across 11 bases. With 0 bases clipped from V and 6 bases from J, the junction kept 1 base outside the gene matches. The CDR3 has 14 residues. CDR3 in amino acids: CASSLADRGPEQYF. Written as DNA, the CDR3 is TGTGCCAGCAGTTTAGCGGACAGGGGGCCCGAGCAGTACTTC.

This clonotype showed up many times. The chain carries TRBV20-1 and TRBJ2-7; D may correspond to TRBD1 or TRBD2 (5 bases each). With 5 bases removed from V and 6 bases from J, the gap between germline ends came to 11 bases. The germline CDR1 and CDR2 sequences are DFQATT and SNEGSKA (reference sequence). This CDR3 is 11 amino acids long. The CDR3 nucleotides are TGCAGTGCTGGACGGGGCGGCGAGCAGTACTTC. Its protein is CSAGRGGEQYF.

This clonotype showed up just a few times. J is TRBJ2-5 and V is TRBV12-3 or TRBV12-4; D gene unclear. This CDR3 contains 13 residues. The V end lost 3 bases, the J end lost 5 bases, and 10 bases lay between the germline ends. Here the CDR3 DNA reads TGTGCCAGCAGTTTCGGTCTGCCCGAGACCCAGTACTTC. The encoded protein is CASSFGLPETQYF.

This clonotype was seen repeatedly, ten times or more. The CDR3 DNA is TGCGCCAGCAGCCGTCGGGGGGACTCCTACAATGAGCAGTTCTTC. Encoded protein: CASSRRGDSYNEQFF. The chain employs TRBV5-1 and TRBJ2-1; 7 positions agree with TRBD2. The CDR3 extends over 15 amino acids. V gave up 4 bases and J gave up 0 bases; unmatched junction bases: 4. Germline V CDR1 and CDR2: SGHRS, YFSETQ.

The chain recombines TRBV11-3 with TRBJ2-1; tentatively, D is TRBD2 (7 bases). Trimming removed 5 bases from V and 9 bases from J, with 23 bases in between. The CDR3 contains 16 residues. Per the germline V gene, CDR1 is SGHNT and CDR2 is YENEEA. The CDR3 reads CASSPRLAGVGGEQFF. CDR3 nucleotides: TGTGCCAGCAGCCCCCGACTAGCCGGAGTAGGGGGTGAGCAGTTCTTC.

This clonotype was seen only a few times. The J gene is TRBJ2-7, the V gene TRBV19; 7 bases align to TRBD2. Trimming at V came to 1 base and at J to 6 bases, leaving 3 bases not matched to a gene. This CDR3 has 13 residues. The germline V gene has CDR1 LNHDA and CDR2 SQIVND (reference sequence). CDR3 protein: CASSIGSGREQYF. The CDR3 nucleotides read TGTGCCAGTAGTATAGGTAGCGGGCGCGAGCAGTACTTC.

This clonotype was found many times. This chain joins TRBV4-2 and TRBJ1-1; possibly TRBD1 for D (5 bases). Germline CDR1 LGHNA, CDR2 YNFKEQ. This CDR3 comprises 16 residues. The V end was cut by 4 bases, the J end by 6 bases, with 21 bases between. CDR3 region: CASSRPGQLGIPEAFF. DNA of the CDR3: TGTGCCAGCAGCCGACCCGGACAACTTGGAATCCCTGAAGCTTTCTTT.

The genes are TRBV7-8 and TRBJ2-2; D gene uncertain. Trimming left V 2 bases short and J 2 bases short, with 6 bases between. The V gene's germline CDR1 is SGHVS and CDR2 FQNEAQ. The CDR3 covers 14 residues. The CDR3 here is CASSLQENTGELFF. In DNA, the CDR3 is TGTGCCAGCAGCTTACAGGAAAACACCGGGGAGCTGTTTTTT.

The chain joins TRBV11-2 to TRBJ2-3; 9 bases match TRBD2. CDR3 length equals 15 residues. V gave up 8 bases and J gave up 0 bases; unmatched junction bases: 6. CDR1 is SGHAT, CDR2 FQNNGV, per germline. Here the CDR3 DNA reads TGTGCCAGCCGGGCCGCGGGAGGGAGCACAGATACGCAGTATTTT. This encodes CASRAAGGSTDTQYF.

By share, this clonotype counts as medium-sized. The chain employs TRBV6-1 and TRBJ2-1, with 11 positions matching TRBD1. CDR3 length: 15 residues. The germline gives CDR1 MNHNS, CDR2 SASEGT. J was trimmed by 3 bases and V by 3 bases; bases with no gene match: 1. The CDR3 sequence is CASSEGTGGYNEQFF. Written as DNA, the CDR3 is TGTGCCAGCAGTGAGGGGACAGGGGGCTACAATGAGCAGTTCTTC.

The rearrangement links TRBV9 to TRBJ2-1; TRBD2 is a possible D gene (6 bases). Trimming removed 3 bases from V and 8 bases from J, with 18 bases in between. The CDR3 is 15 amino acids. Per the germline V gene, CDR1 is SGDLS and CDR2 is YYNGEE. The CDR3 sequence is CASSAAGHGGHEQFF. CDR3 DNA: TGTGCCAGCAGCGCAGCTGGACACGGAGGGCATGAGCAGTTCTTC. The entire variable domain, with the rest obtained from reference TRBV9 and TRBJ2-1, is as follows: DSGVTQTPKHLITATGQRVTLRCSPRSGDLSVYWYQQSLDQGLQFLIQYYNGEERAKGNILERFSAQQFPDLHSELNLSSLELGDSALYFCASSAAGHGGHEQFFGPGTRLTVL.

This clonotype was detected a few times. The chain links TRBV29-1 to TRBJ2-1; the D gene could be TRBD1 or TRBD2 (6 bases each). The V and J ends lost 1 base and 5 bases respectively, with 15 bases between them. The length of the CDR3 is 15 residues. The germline CDR1 and CDR2 sequences are SQVTM and ANQGSEA. This CDR3 is CSVEASRGPHNEQFF. The DNA for the CDR3 is TGCAGCGTTGAAGCCTCCCGGGGGCCTCACAATGAGCAGTTCTTC.

CDR3 residues: CASSVERLEDTQYF. The CDR3 bases are TGTGCCAGCAGCGTCGAACGGCTCGAGGATACGCAGTATTTT. The chain joins TRBV9 to TRBJ2-3; no clear D. The CDR3 runs to 14 residues. Germline lookup yields CDR1 SGDLS and CDR2 YYNGEE. Trimming cost V 2 bases and J 6 bases, with 13 bases left between them.

The chain carries TRBV27 and TRBJ2-1; TRBD2 agrees at 7 bases. Germline values: CDR1 MNHEY, CDR2 SMNVEV (reference sequence). The ends lost 6 bases at V and 3 bases at J; junction bases unmatched: 8. The CDR3 has 15 residues. CDR3 DNA: TGTGCCAGCAGGCCCGAAGGCGGGGGCTACAATGAGCAGTTCTTC. Translated, it gives CASRPEGGGYNEQFF.

This clonotype was counted only a few times. The V and J genes are TRBV15 and TRBJ2-2; D uncertain. Trimming pared 5 bases from V and 8 bases from J, leaving 12 bases between. This CDR3 spans 13 amino acids. Germline CDR1 and CDR2: LNHNV and YYDKDF (reference sequence). The CDR3 bases are TGTGCCACCAGCGGTTTTACGAGAGGGGAGCTGTTTTTT. It is translated as CATSGFTRGELFF.

The chain has TRBV20-1 and TRBJ2-7, with 9 bases aligning to TRBD2. This CDR3 contains 16 residues. Germline V gene sequence: CDR1 DFQATT, CDR2 SNEGSKA (reference sequence). V dropped 0 bases and J dropped 4; count of bases not matched to a gene: 10. CDR3 bases: TGCAGTGCTAGAGATAGGGGTAGCGGGGGCGCTTACGAGCAGTACTTC. Protein: CSARDRGSGGAYEQYF.

In DNA form, the CDR3 reads TGTGCCACCAGCAGAGGGGGGGATAGCACAGATACGCAGTATTTT. Protein sequence: CATSRGGDSTDTQYF. The rearrangement uses TRBV15 and TRBJ2-3, with D tentatively TRBD2 (6 bases). The CDR3 is made up of 15 amino acids. Trimming removed 1 base from V and 0 bases from J, with 8 bases in between. Germline V lookup: CDR1 LNHNV, CDR2 YYDKDF (reference sequence).

A few counts support this clonotype. V is TRBV29-1 and J is TRBJ1-2; D ambiguous. Trimming left V 6 bases short and J 1 base short, with 15 bases between. Germline V gene sequence: CDR1 SQVTM, CDR2 ANQGSEA. The length of the CDR3 is 14 residues. For the CDR3, the DNA is TGCAGCGTCTCCGACTCGGAGAGTAACTATGGCTACACCTTC. It encodes CSVSDSESNYGYTF. The full variable domain, completed using reference TRBV29-1 and TRBJ1-2, is SAVISQKPSRDICQRGTSLTIQCQVDSQVTMMFWYRQQPGQSLTLIATANQGSEATYESGFVIDKFPISRPNLTFSTLTVSNMSPEDSSIYLCSVSDSESNYGYTFGSGTRLTVV.

The chain combines TRBV5-1 with TRBJ2-1; D ambiguous. V was cut by 0 bases and J by 6 bases, with 13 bases left in between. Germline lookup yields CDR1 SGHRS and CDR2 YFSETQ. The CDR3 is made up of 15 amino acids. The chain's CDR3 is CASSLVADRANEQFF. CDR3 nucleotide sequence: TGCGCCAGCAGCTTGGTCGCGGATCGCGCCAATGAGCAGTTCTTC.